This TCR beta chain was sequenced during a study of spatial heterogeneity in lung cancer. Study conclusions and caveats: The appearance of ubiquitous expanded tumor TCRs in blood was greater at resection than follow-up.

The germline V and J ends were trimmed by 6 bases and 2 bases, with 27 bases remaining between them. Germline V gives CDR1 MNHEY, CDR2 SMNVEV (reference sequence). The length of the CDR3 is 19 residues. Time point denoted: sample taken at primary tumor resection. Extraction of whole RNA from tumor, nontumor lung or frozen PBMC preceded unsorted sequencing. TCRdb re-analysed the 5' RACE reads in MiXCR, keeping a single row per CDR3 protein. This table holds some 100,000 distinct CDR3 sequences, more than 10% found once. This clonotype came up a few times. The antigen is unknown. This specimen consisted of PBMCs, obtained at surgery. The TCR comes from a male donor with early-stage non-small cell lung cancer. V gene TRBV27 combines with J gene TRBJ2-3; D assignment may be TRBD1 or TRBD2 (5 bases each). The CDR3, as DNA: TGTGCCAGCAGCCGCTTTAGGGGAGTCGGAGCGGAATTCACAGATACGCAGTATTTT. Amino acid sequence: CASSRFRGVGAEFTDTQYF.